A selection of T cell receptor beta chains follows, all from one sample in a study of blood T cell repertoires in COVID-19. Sequencing was performed with immunoSEQ multiplex PCR; in TCRdb, only in-frame clones are kept and a portion is missing. The table has more than 300,000 clones, around 90% seen once. Sequenced input: PBMCs or T cells enriched from blood (not recorded which). Receptors originate from a woman under 30 who had recovered from COVID-19. Both conserved end residues are part of each CDR3. The D gene is left open where the match is weak. Rows may omit the clone size; those that give it use once, few, many or a size class.

CASSVTGTGGALGEQYF	TGTGCCAGCAGCGTTACCGGGACAGGGGGCGCTCTGGGCGAGCAGTACTTC	.	TRBJ2-7	TRBD1	TRBV7-2
CSVEDGVTYNEQFF	TGCAGCGTTGAAGACGGGGTAACCTACAATGAGCAGTTCTTC	.	TRBJ2-1	.	TRBV29-1
CAWSLAGNYGYTF	TGTGCCTGGTCCCTAGCGGGGAACTATGGTTACACCTTC	.	TRBJ1-2	.	TRBV30
CASSLFPGHSPLHF	TGTGCCAGCAGCTTATTCCCAGGGCATTCACCCCTCCACTTT	once	TRBJ1-6	.	TRBV7-6
CASRGPLNSPLHF	TGTGCCAGCAGGGGGCCGCTTAATTCACCCCTCCACTTT	.	TRBJ1-6	.	TRBV2
CASSYSSFYGYTF	TGTGCCAGCAGTTACTCGAGCTTCTATGGCTACACCTTC	.	TRBJ1-2	.	TRBV6-2/TRBV6-3
CASSVADRVPYEQYF	TGTGCCAGCAGCGTGGCTGACAGGGTCCCCTACGAGCAGTACTTC	.	TRBJ2-7	TRBD1	TRBV5-4
CASTYKAGGPTETQYF	TGTGCCAGCACTTACAAAGCGGGGGGGCCTACGGAGACCCAGTACTTC	few	TRBJ2-5	TRBD2	TRBV6-2/TRBV6-3
CASSVSWSNTEAFF	TGTGCCAGCAGCGTAAGCTGGTCGAACACTGAAGCTTTCTTT	once	TRBJ1-1	.	TRBV9
CASSEENISYEQYF	TGTGCCAGCAGTGAAGAGAACATTTCCTACGAGCAGTACTTC	.	TRBJ2-7	.	TRBV2
CASSSWAGRTMNTEAFF	TGTGCCAGCAGCTCTTGGGCAGGGCGGACCATGAACACTGAAGCTTTCTTT	.	TRBJ1-1	.	TRBV7-9
CASESGGVTEAFF	TGTGCCAGCGAGTCGGGGGGGGTCACTGAAGCTTTCTTT	.	TRBJ1-1	.	TRBV28
CASSWTGGGYTF	TGTGCCAGCAGTTGGACAGGCGGCGGCTACACCTTC	.	TRBJ1-2	TRBD1	TRBV6-5
CASRPGVTNTEAFF	TGTGCCAGCAGACCGGGGGTTACGAACACTGAAGCTTTCTTT	once	TRBJ1-1	.	TRBV27
CASKEIQGSGNTIYF	TGTGCCAGCAAAGAAATACAGGGGAGTGGAAACACCATATATTTT	.	TRBJ1-3	TRBD1	TRBV2
CASTSGQGITGELFF	TGTGCCAGTACATCGGGACAGGGGATTACCGGGGAGCTGTTTTTT	.	TRBJ2-2	TRBD1	TRBV19
CASRGLQGPNEQFF	TGCGCCAGCAGGGGACTGCAGGGTCCCAATGAGCAGTTCTTC	.	TRBJ2-1	.	TRBV5-1
CASSRLTGGESPLHF	TGTGCCAGCAGCCGCCTCACAGGGGGAGAATCACCCCTCCACTTT	once	TRBJ1-6	TRBD1	TRBV6-2/TRBV6-3
CAWMGLGPQRIQYF	TGTGCCTGGATGGGTCTCGGTCCTCAGAGGATCCAGTACTTC	.	TRBJ2-5	.	TRBV30
CAWTRGAGDYGYTF	TGTGCCTGGACGCGGGGGGCTGGGGACTATGGCTACACCTTC	.	TRBJ1-2	.	TRBV30
CASSQRTGDTGELFF	TGCGCCAGCAGCCAAAGGACAGGGGACACCGGGGAGCTGTTTTTT	.	TRBJ2-2	TRBD1	TRBV4-1
CASSLMTGYAGELFF	TGTGCCAGCAGCCTGATGACAGGGTACGCCGGGGAGCTGTTTTTT	.	TRBJ2-2	TRBD1	TRBV2
CASTPRDRNQPQHF	TGTGCCAGCACCCCCCGGGACAGGAATCAGCCCCAGCATTTT	.	TRBJ1-5	TRBD1	TRBV6-5
CASSLTSGGLNTGELFF	TGTGCCAGCAGTCTGACTAGCGGGGGGCTGAACACCGGGGAGCTGTTTTTT	.	TRBJ2-2	TRBD2	TRBV6-6
CASSLLGLGDTEAFF	TGTGCCAGCAGCCTGCTGGGTCTAGGGGACACTGAAGCTTTCTTT	.	TRBJ1-1	.	TRBV7-9
CASSVEDAEGDTQYF	TGTGCCAGCAGCGTAGAGGACGCGGAGGGAGATACGCAGTATTTT	.	TRBJ2-3	.	TRBV9
CASSVGDRGRETNEKLFF	TGTGCCAGCAGCGTGGGAGACAGGGGGCGTGAAACTAATGAAAAACTGTTTTTT	.	TRBJ1-4	TRBD1	TRBV9
CASSLPTGRADTQYF	TGCGCCAGCAGCTTGCCGACGGGGAGGGCAGATACGCAGTATTTT	few	TRBJ2-3	TRBD2	TRBV5-1
CASSLNPSGGIDTQYF	TGTGCCAGCAGCTTAAACCCTAGCGGGGGGATAGATACGCAGTATTTT	once	TRBJ2-3	TRBD2	TRBV7-3
CASSVQGFGYTF	TGTGCCAGTAGTGTACAGGGATTTGGCTACACCTTC	.	TRBJ1-2	.	TRBV19
CAIRAVDRGDYEQYF	TGTGCCATCAGGGCCGTGGACAGGGGTGACTACGAGCAGTACTTC	.	TRBJ2-7	TRBD1	TRBV10-3
CASALTSGGVGNEQFF	TGTGCCAGCGCGCTGACTAGCGGGGGGGTCGGCAATGAGCAGTTCTTC	.	TRBJ2-1	TRBD2	TRBV9
CASSQEEKSYEQYF	TGTGCCAGCAGCCAAGAGGAGAAGTCCTACGAGCAGTACTTC	.	TRBJ2-7	.	TRBV4-2
CASSLNAGADGYTF	TGTGCCAGCAGCTTAAATGCAGGGGCGGATGGCTACACCTTC	.	TRBJ1-2	.	TRBV7-3
CASSYGTGAGNTIYF	TGTGCCAGCAGCTATGGGACAGGGGCTGGAAACACCATATATTTT	.	TRBJ1-3	TRBD1	TRBV7-9
CASSYSIGQGFYEQYF	TGTGCCAGCAGTTACTCGATCGGACAGGGTTTCTACGAGCAGTACTTC	.	TRBJ2-7	TRBD1	TRBV6-2/TRBV6-3
CASSSSQGIPNVNSPLHF	TGTGCCAGCAGTTCTTCCCAGGGAATTCCTAATGTAAATTCACCCCTCCACTTT	.	TRBJ1-6	.	TRBV28
CASSQSLSRTGAYEQYF	TGTGCCAGCAGCCAATCGCTCTCTAGGACAGGGGCCTACGAGCAGTACTTC	once	TRBJ2-7	TRBD1	TRBV16
CATSRPEGVKETQYF	TGTGCCACCAGCAGACCCGAGGGGGTCAAAGAGACCCAGTACTTC	.	TRBJ2-5	.	TRBV15
CASSGVMGAGNEKLFF	TGTGCCAGCAGTGGGGTTATGGGGGCGGGTAATGAAAAACTGTTTTTT	.	TRBJ1-4	.	TRBV28
CASSLAGYNSPLHF	TGCGCCAGCAGCTTGGCAGGGTATAATTCACCCCTCCACTTT	.	TRBJ1-6	.	TRBV5-1
CASSLRGGVTDTQYF	TGTGCCAGCAGCTTACGCGGGGGGGTAACAGATACGCAGTATTTT	.	TRBJ2-3	TRBD2	TRBV7-3
CASSYEVGASTDTQYF	TGTGCCAGCAGTTACGAGGTGGGGGCTAGCACAGATACGCAGTATTTT	.	TRBJ2-3	.	TRBV6-5
CASSSGTGDWTGELFF	TGTGCCAGCAGTTCCGGGACAGGGGATTGGACCGGGGAGCTGTTTTTT	.	TRBJ2-2	TRBD1	TRBV6-5
CASRTSGGTDTQYF	TGTGCCAGCAGGACTAGCGGGGGGACAGATACGCAGTATTTT	.	TRBJ2-3	TRBD2	TRBV7-3
CASSPNSGSTDTQYF	TGTGCCAGCAGCCCCAATAGCGGGAGCACAGATACGCAGTATTTT	many	TRBJ2-3	TRBD2	TRBV7-9
CASSLRQDYGYTF	TGTGCCAGCAGCTTGAGACAGGACTATGGCTACACCTTC	.	TRBJ1-2	.	TRBV5-5
CSVARDRDLYEQYF	TGCAGCGTTGCCCGGGACAGGGATCTCTACGAGCAGTACTTC	.	TRBJ2-7	TRBD1	TRBV29-1
CASSAPGHPSNTGELFF	TGTGCCAGCAGTGCGCCGGGACATCCGTCGAACACCGGGGAGCTGTTTTTT	.	TRBJ2-2	.	TRBV28